Reported below is one T cell receptor beta chain. This sample stems from a study of blood T cell repertoires in COVID-19. Overall study: From T cells, B-cell-depleted T cells, or PBMCs came the material, which was cDNA or gDNA.

The assay was immunoSEQ multiplex PCR, and TCRdb's table has in-frame clones only and misses some. The sample lists approximately 250,000 clones, over 75% occurring once. Participant age was roughly 18 to 95 years, and participants resided in fewer than 30 US areas. Participant reports of clinical history set cohort assignment. The recovered donors of Cohort 3 showed two negative PCRs, clearance, or symptom resolution. The clonotype comes from a woman in her thirties who had recovered from COVID-19. Sequenced sample: PBMCs or T cells enriched from blood (not recorded which).

The CDR3 nucleotides read TGTGCCAGCAGCCCTAAGGGTGCAGGGGGCGCGGGAGGCAATCAGCCCCAGCATTTT. It translates to CASSPKGAGGAGGNQPQHF. This chain links TRBV27 with TRBJ1-5; 8 bases map to TRBD1. From germline, CDR1 is MNHEY and CDR2 SMNVEV (reference sequence). The CDR3 contains 19 residues. J was trimmed by 2 bases and V by 6 bases; bases with no gene match: 18.